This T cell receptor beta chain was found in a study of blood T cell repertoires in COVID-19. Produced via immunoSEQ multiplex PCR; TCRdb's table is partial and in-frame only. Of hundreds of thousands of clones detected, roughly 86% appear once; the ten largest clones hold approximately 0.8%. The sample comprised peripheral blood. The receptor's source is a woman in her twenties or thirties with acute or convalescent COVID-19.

The CDR3 loop reads CASSVGAGSSGANVLTF. The CDR3 nucleotides read TGTGCCAGCAGCGTAGGCGCGGGAAGCTCTGGGGCCAACGTCCTGACTTTC. This chain links TRBV9 with TRBJ2-6, with D possibly TRBD2 on 6 matching bases. The CDR3 is made up of 17 amino acids. V was shortened by 0 bases and J by 0 bases, with 10 bases between the two germline ends. CDR1 and CDR2 from the germline V gene are SGDLS and YYNGEE.